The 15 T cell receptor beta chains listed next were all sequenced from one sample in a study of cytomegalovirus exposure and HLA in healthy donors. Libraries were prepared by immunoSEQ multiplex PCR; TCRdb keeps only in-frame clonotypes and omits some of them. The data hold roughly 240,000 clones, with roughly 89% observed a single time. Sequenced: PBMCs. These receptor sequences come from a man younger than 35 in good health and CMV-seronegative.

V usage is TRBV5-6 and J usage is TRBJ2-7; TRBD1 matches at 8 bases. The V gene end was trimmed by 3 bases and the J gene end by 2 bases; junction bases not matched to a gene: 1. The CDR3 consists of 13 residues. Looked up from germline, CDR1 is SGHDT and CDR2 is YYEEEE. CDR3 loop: CASSWDRTYEQYF. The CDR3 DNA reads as TGTGCCAGCAGCTGGGACAGGACCTACGAGCAGTACTTC.

In DNA form, the CDR3 reads TGTGCCAGCGGAGAACAGGGTGACTATGGCTACACCTTC. This codes for CASGEQGDYGYTF. This chain uses TRBV28 with TRBJ1-2; D possibly corresponds to TRBD1 (6 bases). CDR1 MDHEN and CDR2 SYDVKM come from the germline V gene. The V and J ends lost 8 bases and 3 bases respectively, with 13 bases between them. CDR3 length: 13 amino acids.

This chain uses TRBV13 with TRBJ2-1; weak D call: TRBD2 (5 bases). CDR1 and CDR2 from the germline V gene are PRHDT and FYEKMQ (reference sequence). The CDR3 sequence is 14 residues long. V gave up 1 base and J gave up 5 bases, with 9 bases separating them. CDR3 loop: CASSLASGHNEQFF. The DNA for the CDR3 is TGTGCCAGCAGCTTAGCCAGCGGTCACAATGAGCAGTTCTTC. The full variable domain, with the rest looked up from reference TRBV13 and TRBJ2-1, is AAGVIQSPRHLIKEKRETATLKCYPIPRHDTVYWYQQGPGQDPQFLISFYEKMQSDKGSIPDRFSAQQFSDYHSELNMSSLELGDSALYFCASSLASGHNEQFFGPGTRLTVL.

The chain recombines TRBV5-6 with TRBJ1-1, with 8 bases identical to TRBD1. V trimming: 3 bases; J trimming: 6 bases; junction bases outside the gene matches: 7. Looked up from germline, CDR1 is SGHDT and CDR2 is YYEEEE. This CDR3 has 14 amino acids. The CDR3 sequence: CASSWTGSSPEAFF. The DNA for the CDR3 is TGTGCCAGCAGCTGGACAGGGAGTTCTCCTGAAGCTTTCTTT.

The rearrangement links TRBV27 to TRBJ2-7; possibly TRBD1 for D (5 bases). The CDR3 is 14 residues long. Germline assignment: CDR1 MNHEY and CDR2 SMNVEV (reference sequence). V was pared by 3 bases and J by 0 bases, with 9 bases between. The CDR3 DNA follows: TGTGCCAGCAGTTTGAAGGGGTTCTCCTACGAGCAGTACTTC. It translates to CASSLKGFSYEQYF.

The CDR3 here is CASGPGQGGEKLFF. Here the CDR3 DNA reads TGTGCCAGCGGCCCAGGACAGGGAGGTGAAAAACTGTTTTTT. The rearrangement joins TRBV28 to TRBJ1-4, with 8 bases identical to TRBD1. V gave up 8 bases and J gave up 7 bases; unmatched junction bases: 9. This CDR3 has 14 amino acids. The germline CDR1 and CDR2 sequences are MDHEN and SYDVKM.

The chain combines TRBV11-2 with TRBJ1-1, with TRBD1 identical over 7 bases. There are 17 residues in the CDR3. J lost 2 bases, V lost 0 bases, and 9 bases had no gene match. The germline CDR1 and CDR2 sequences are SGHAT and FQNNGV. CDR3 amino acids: CASSLDWGIGGNTEAFF. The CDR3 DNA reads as TGTGCCAGCAGCTTAGATTGGGGGATAGGGGGCAACACTGAAGCTTTCTTT.

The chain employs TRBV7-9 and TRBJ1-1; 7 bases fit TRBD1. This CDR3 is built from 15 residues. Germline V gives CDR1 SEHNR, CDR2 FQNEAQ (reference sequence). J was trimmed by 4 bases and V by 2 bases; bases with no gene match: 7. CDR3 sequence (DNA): TGTGCCAGCAGCTTACCAACAGGGGCGGCCACTGAAGCTTTCTTT. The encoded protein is CASSLPTGAATEAFF. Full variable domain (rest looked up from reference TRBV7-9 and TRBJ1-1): DTGVSQNPRHKITKRGQNVTFRCDPISEHNRLYWYRQTLGQGPEFLTYFQNEAQLEKSRLLSDRFSAERPKGSFSTLEIQRTEQGDSAMYLCASSLPTGAATEAFFGQGTRLTVV.

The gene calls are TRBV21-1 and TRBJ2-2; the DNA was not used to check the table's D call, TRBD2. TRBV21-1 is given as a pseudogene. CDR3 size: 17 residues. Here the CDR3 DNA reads TGTGCCAGCAGCAAAGTATTGGTAGCGGTGAACACCGGGGAGCTGTTTTTT. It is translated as CASSKVLVAVNTGELFF.

The CDR3 here is CASSLSRDLAAGELFF. The CDR3 DNA reads as TGTGCCAGCAGCCTATCCCGGGACTTAGCGGCCGGGGAGCTGTTTTTT. V gene TRBV7-2 combines with J gene TRBJ2-2; a possible D gene is TRBD2 (6 bases). From germline, CDR1 is SGHTA and CDR2 FQGNSA. The CDR3 is 16 amino acids. V was trimmed by 5 bases and J by 6 bases, leaving 19 bases between them. Full variable domain (missing parts from reference TRBV7-2 and TRBJ2-2): GAGVSQSPSNKVTEKGKDVELRCDPISGHTALYWYRQSLGQGLEFLIYFQGNSAPDKSGLPSDRFSAERTGGSVSTLTIQRTQQEDSAVYLCASSLSRDLAAGELFFGEGSRLTVL.

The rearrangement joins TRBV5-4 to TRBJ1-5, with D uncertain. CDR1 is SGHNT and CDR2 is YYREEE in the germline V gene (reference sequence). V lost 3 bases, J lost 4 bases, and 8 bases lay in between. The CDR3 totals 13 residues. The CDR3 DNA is TGTGCCAGCAGCTCCTCTTTGAATCAGCCCCAGCATTTT. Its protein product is CASSSSLNQPQHF.

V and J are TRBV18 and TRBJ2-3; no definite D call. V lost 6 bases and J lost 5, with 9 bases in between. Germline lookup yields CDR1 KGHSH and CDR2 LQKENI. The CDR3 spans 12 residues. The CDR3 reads CASSPVLDTQYF. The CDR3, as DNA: TGTGCCAGCTCCCCCGTGTTAGATACGCAGTATTTT.

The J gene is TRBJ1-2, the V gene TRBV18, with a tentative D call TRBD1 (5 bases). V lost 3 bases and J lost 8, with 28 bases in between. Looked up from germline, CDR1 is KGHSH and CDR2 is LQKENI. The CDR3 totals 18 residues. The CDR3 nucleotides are TGTGCCAGCTCACCTACCGACTTTCAGGGTCTCGGGTCAGAGGGCTACACCTTC. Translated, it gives CASSPTDFQGLGSEGYTF. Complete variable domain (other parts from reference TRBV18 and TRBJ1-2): NAGVMQNPRHLVRRRGQEARLRCSPMKGHSHVYWYRQLPEEGLKFMVYLQKENIIDESGMPKERFSAEFPKEGPSILRIQQVVRGDSAAYFCASSPTDFQGLGSEGYTFGSGTRLTVV.

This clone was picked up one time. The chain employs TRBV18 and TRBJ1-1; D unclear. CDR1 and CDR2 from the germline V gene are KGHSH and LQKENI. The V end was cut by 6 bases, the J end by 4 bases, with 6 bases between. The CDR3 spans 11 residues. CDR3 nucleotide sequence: TGTGCCAGCTCGGCTAGCACTGAAGCTTTCTTT. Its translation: CASSASTEAFF.

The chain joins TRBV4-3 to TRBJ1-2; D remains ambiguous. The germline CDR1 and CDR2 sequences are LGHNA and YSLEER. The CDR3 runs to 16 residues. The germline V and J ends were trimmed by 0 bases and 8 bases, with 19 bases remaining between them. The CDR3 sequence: CASSQDRVQGFRGYTF. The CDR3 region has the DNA TGCGCCAGCAGCCAAGATCGGGTTCAAGGCTTTCGGGGCTACACCTTC.